Each of the 5 T cell receptor beta chains below was sequenced from the same sample in a study of T cell responses to AZD1222 COVID-19 vaccine. The data were produced by immunoSEQ multiplex PCR, yet TCRdb's version contains in-frame clones alone and is incomplete. The sample gives roughly 120,000 clones, 70% to 90% of which show up once; around 1.6% is in the top ten. This sample comprised peripheral blood, obtained on day 0 of AZD1222 vaccination. The receptors originated from an adult in good health.

This chain joins TRBV28 and TRBJ1-5, with a possible D match to TRBD1 (5 bases). Germline loops: CDR1 MDHEN, CDR2 SYDVKM. Trimming left V 7 bases short and J 3 bases short, with 16 bases between. This CDR3 region has 15 residues. CDR3 in amino acids: CASTPPGGYNQPQHF. CDR3 nucleotide sequence: TGTGCCAGCACTCCCCCCGGGGGTTACAATCAGCCCCAGCATTTT.

Points on this clone: Other DNA sequences of this sample code for an identical CDR3. This rearrangement joins TRBV6-5 to TRBJ1-5; D is ambiguous. Germline assignment: CDR1 MNHEY and CDR2 SVGAGI. The CDR3 is 14 amino acids. V gave up 0 bases and J gave up 4 bases, with 7 bases separating them. The CDR3 loop is CASSYSGGNQPQHF. CDR3 nucleotide sequence: TGTGCCAGCAGTTACTCGGGAGGGAATCAGCCCCAGCATTTT.

This chain connects TRBV19 to TRBJ1-2; D is perhaps TRBD1 (5 bases). Germline CDR1 reads LNHDA; CDR2 reads SQIVND (reference sequence). This CDR3 region has 13 residues. Deletions cut 6 bases from V and 7 bases from J, with 15 bases between. The CDR3 DNA sequence: TGTGCCAGTAGCCTCGGGGGGATCTCTGGCTACACCTTC. Translation gives CASSLGGISGYTF.

The CDR3 DNA is TGTGCCAGCGGGATCAACTATGGCTACACCTTC. Residues: CASGINYGYTF. This chain joins TRBV28 and TRBJ1-2; no reliable D call. V was pared by 8 bases and J by 2 bases, with 6 bases between. This CDR3 has 11 amino acids. Looked up from germline, CDR1 is MDHEN and CDR2 is SYDVKM.

The chain joins TRBV29-1 to TRBJ1-1, with D unclear. The CDR3 consists of 12 residues. V shed 0 bases and J shed 1 base, with 3 bases lying between them. Germline loops: CDR1 SQVTM, CDR2 ANQGSEA. The DNA of the CDR3 is TGCAGCGTTGAAGAAGGGAACACTGAAGCTTTCTTT. Translation: CSVEEGNTEAFF.